Below, one T cell receptor (beta chain) is given with its context. Its antigen target is currently unknown. No much larger clonotype is one base removed from it; base qualities were not supplied. The CDR3, cysteine through phenylalanine, is 16 amino acids long. The only DNA kept is the CDR3, 48 bases in frame from the first base. V is shortened by 4 bases, J by 6 bases, and the region joining them spans 18 bases. CDR1 and CDR2 are read off the germline V gene as MGHRA and YSYEKL. Single viable CD3+CD4+CD8-CD45RO+ cells were sorted as memory CD4+ T cells on a FACSAria II. CMV serostatus was determined with a Roche Elecsys assay detecting serum IgG against CMV pp150, pp28, p38 and p52. After thawing, total CD4+ T cells were enriched by positive selection with CD4 magnetic microbeads. The samples came from a separate study whose specific focus was interrogating the CD4+ T cell memory repertoire. Peripheral blood mononuclear cells were isolated and cryopreserved following standard operating procedures; serum was stored at -80 °C. CD3-PerCP (BW264/56), CD4-APC (RPA-T4), CD45RO-PE (UCHT1) and CD8-Pacific Orange (3B5) antibodies were used for staining, and non-viable cells were excluded with Sytox blue.

The Quick-DNA Microprep Kit was used to extract genomic DNA from the sorted cells. Amplification of TCRbeta DNA was done with the immunoSEQ hsTCRbeta kit, following the protocol from the manufacturer. An Illumina MiSeq instrument was used to sequence the TCRbeta libraries. For the original study's pipeline: After out-of-frame sequences were removed, 2,204,828 distinct TCRbeta sequences remained, averaging around 70,000 per individual. Each individual was scored by the count of roughly 160 previously reported CMV-associated TCRbeta sequences and the total productive distinct TCRbeta count. A beta-binomial model was reimplemented in Python, and random forests from scikit-learn, run with default parameters, were trained on data from the US cohort. Classifier performance on the Belgian cohort was summarized as median AUC with percentile confidence intervals over 10,000 bootstrap iterations. TCRdb took over this immuneACCESS table, retaining in-frame rearrangements with V and J assigned. Such tables are incomplete; in checked studies, under half of the missing clones stem from an unresolved V gene, and the remainder is unexplained. D and trimming were read from the DNA, whereas the V and J calls and clone size are those reported in that table. This sample comprises 55,000 to 65,000 clones, around 80% of them detected only once. The ten most abundant clones make up approximately 1% of the sample.

The entry originates in a study of memory CD4+ T cells and cytomegalovirus serostatus (dated by TCRdb to about 2019). Notes on the research overall: The cohort included roughly 35 healthy adults from Belgium, of whom 9 were CMV seropositive and approximately 24 were CMV seronegative. To replicate a published TCR-based CMV serostatus classifier, the study sequenced CD4+ memory TCRbeta repertoires from a Belgian cohort whose cytomegalovirus serostatus was known. Overall study outcomes, separate from this receptor: For predicting CMV serostatus, the median bootstrapped AUC was about 0.95 using the original framework and around 0.9 using a US-trained random forest. The results were interpreted as suggesting that the CMV-associated TCR signature is largely present in the CD4+ memory repertoire. The original-framework classifier achieved a median bootstrapped AUC of around 0.95 with a 95% CI of 0.76-1.00 on the Belgian cohort. Of roughly 170 previously reported CMV-associated TCRbeta sequences, 67 appeared in the CD4+ memory repertoires, each in one to five individuals. Unlike the original study, which covered naive and memory CD4+ and CD8+ populations, the Belgian study sequenced only CD4+CD45RO+ memory cells.

The chain is assembled from TRBV4-1 and TRBJ2-2; TRBD2 might be the D gene, on 7 matching bases. This TCR was sampled from an adult in good health and CMV-seronegative. Sequencing input: memory CD4+ T cells from blood. The nucleotides are TGCGCCAGCAGCCGGGAGGGGGGGCAAGAGGCCGGGGAGCTGTTTTTT. This is translated as CASSREGGQEAGELFF.